This T cell receptor beta chain is drawn from a study of cytotoxic CD8 clonotypes in ibrutinib-treated CLL. Study at large: A median roughly twelve months of treatment, range 6 to 36, preceded the collection of response samples. The study, taken as a whole, reports: Rising at ibrutinib response, clonality subsequently fell back toward baseline at progression. At baseline, clonality was higher than in age-matched healthy donors and correlated with CD8+ counts.

Sequenced by immunoSEQ multiplex PCR; TCRdb stores in-frame clones only, minus some. The table records about 50,000 clones, 57% of them present only once. In regard to this clone: The antigen is not known.

The CDR3 loop spans 12 amino acids. The V and J ends lost 5 bases and 6 bases respectively, with 11 bases between them. CDR1 and CDR2 (germline): MNHEY, SMNVEV (reference sequence). J is TRBJ2-7 and V is TRBV27, with D tentatively TRBD1 (5 bases). The sequence derives from a human donor with chronic lymphocytic leukemia. The sample in question was PBMCs, obtained after 24 months of ibrutinib treatment. The CDR3 here is CASSTQGAEQYF. CDR3 nucleotide sequence: TGTGCCAGCAGTACCCAGGGCGCCGAGCAGTACTTC.